This T cell receptor beta chain is drawn from a study of T cell responses to AZD1222 COVID-19 vaccine. A remark on this clone: What it binds is not known.

Generated by immunoSEQ multiplex PCR, the TCRdb table keeps only in-frame clones and is missing some. This table has under 150,000 clones, approximately 91% appearing once. Study-wide results and caveats: The donor group comprised mostly white British people and more females; the analysis possibly underestimated clonal diversity. A rise in Spike-specific TCR breadth and depth followed two AZD1222 doses. Samples come after the peak T cell response, not at day 14.

V was cut by 4 bases and J by 0 bases, with 9 bases left in between. CDR1 LNHDA and CDR2 SQIVND come from the germline V gene (reference sequence). The CDR3 contains 14 residues. Both about-4-week and about-12-week second-dose recipients were combined. The sequence came from an adult who received the AZD1222 COVID-19 vaccine. This chain links TRBV19 with TRBJ1-1; D is uncertain. This sample comprised peripheral blood, obtained 28 days after the second AZD1222 dose. This CDR3 is CASSTRTVNTEAFF. For the CDR3, the DNA is TGTGCCAGTAGTACCCGGACGGTGAACACTGAAGCTTTCTTT.